The 9 T cell receptor beta chains in this list originate from one sample, sequenced in a study of graft-versus-host responses after intestinal transplantation. Here immunoSEQ multiplex PCR was the method, and the copy in TCRdb shows in-frame clones only, minus some. The sample lists around 100,000 clones, roughly 93% occurring once. These receptors are not linked to any known antigen. This material consisted of unstimulated CD8+ T cells sorted from spleen or lymph node cells, taken before intestinal transplant. The receptor source for this set is a human donor who received an intestinal transplant.

The rearrangement uses TRBV5-4 and TRBJ1-1; 8 nucleotides match TRBD1. Per the germline V gene, CDR1 is SGHNT and CDR2 is YYREEE (reference sequence). The CDR3 covers 12 residues. V trimming: 4 bases; J trimming: 6 bases; junction bases outside the gene matches: 2. CDR3 bases: TGTGCCAGCAGCCCAGGGGGCCCTGAAGCTTTCTTT. It codes for CASSPGGPEAFF.

The V and J genes are TRBV5-1 and TRBJ2-7, with D unclear. In germline, CDR1 is SGHRS, CDR2 YFSETQ. Trimming pared 5 bases from V and 0 bases from J, leaving 9 bases between. The CDR3 sequence is 13 residues long. The CDR3 is CASRMRSSYEQYF. The CDR3 DNA reads TGCGCCAGCAGGATGCGGAGCTCCTACGAGCAGTACTTC.

The chain combines TRBV20-1 with TRBJ2-5; D is uncertain. CDR3 length: 10 residues. In germline, CDR1 is DFQATT, CDR2 SNEGSKA (reference sequence). Trimming took 6 bases from V and 4 from J, leaving 6 bases between them. CDR3 loop: CSAAPETQYF. In DNA, the CDR3 is TGCAGTGCGGCCCCAGAGACCCAGTACTTC.

The genes are TRBV9 and TRBJ2-7; no definite D call. The CDR3 loop spans 14 amino acids. Trimming took 0 bases from V and 2 from J, leaving 9 bases between them. From germline, CDR1 is SGDLS and CDR2 YYNGEE. This chain's CDR3 is CASSVVPQAYEQYF. In nucleotides, the CDR3 is TGTGCCAGCAGCGTAGTCCCGCAAGCCTACGAGCAGTACTTC.

The chain uses TRBV10-2 and TRBJ1-1, with D unresolved. Germline CDR1 and CDR2: WSHSY and SAAADI. V lost 4 bases to trimming and J lost 0 bases, with 12 bases between them. The CDR3 has 15 residues. Here the CDR3 reads CASSVGRALNTEAFF. DNA for the CDR3: TGCGCCAGCAGTGTAGGTCGGGCCTTGAACACTGAAGCTTTCTTT.

The J gene is TRBJ1-5, the V gene TRBV4-1; D call uncertain. V lost 0 bases and J lost 0, with 9 bases in between. The CDR3 has 16 residues. Germline V gene sequence: CDR1 MGHRA, CDR2 YSYEKL. The CDR3 region has the DNA TGCGCCAGCAGCCAAGATTGGGTGGGTAGCAATCAGCCCCAGCATTTT. This sequence encodes CASSQDWVGSNQPQHF.

The chain links TRBV10-2 to TRBJ2-7; a possible D gene is TRBD1 (6 bases). Trimming left V 7 bases short and J 2 bases short, with 12 bases between. The CDR3 spans 13 residues. Germline V CDR1 and CDR2: WSHSY, SAAADI. The CDR3 is CASTGTPTYEQYF. CDR3 sequence (DNA): TGCGCCAGCACCGGGACACCGACCTACGAGCAGTACTTC.

The V and J genes are TRBV6-5 and TRBJ2-7; 9 nucleotides align to TRBD1. The CDR3 runs 15 residues. From germline, CDR1 is MNHEY and CDR2 SVGAGI. J was trimmed by 1 base and V by 4 bases; bases with no gene match: 5. This chain's CDR3 is CASSSQGAGSYEQYF. In DNA form, the CDR3 reads TGTGCCAGCAGTTCACAGGGGGCTGGGTCCTACGAGCAGTACTTC.

The chain joins TRBV7-2 to TRBJ2-3, with no clear D. Germline V gives CDR1 SGHTA, CDR2 FQGNSA. The CDR3 runs to 15 residues. V lost 5 bases, J lost 0 bases, and 12 bases lay in between. The CDR3 sequence: CASSQGYSSTDTQYF. The CDR3 DNA sequence: TGTGCCAGCAGCCAAGGATACTCTAGCACAGATACGCAGTATTTT.